What follows is one T cell receptor (beta chain) and its context. This sample is part of a study of blood T cell repertoires in COVID-19. Methods used by the authors: For nucleated cells, counts were estimated from reference gene primer amplification. Produced via immunoSEQ multiplex PCR; TCRdb's table is partial and in-frame only. V and J calls and clone size are those listed in that table; D and trimming were worked out from the DNA. The sample consists of approximately 130,000 clones, around 78% of them appearing once. The sample comprised peripheral blood. The TCR was taken from a human donor in a cohort sampled during active COVID-19.

The CDR3, as DNA: TGTGCCAGCAGCTCTCCATTGGCCGACTATAATTCACCCCTCCACTTT. Encoded protein: CASSSPLADYNSPLHF. The J gene is TRBJ1-6, the V gene TRBV7-9; D not resolved. The CDR3 totals 16 residues. Trimming removed 4 bases from V and 3 bases from J, with 13 bases in between. Germline V lookup: CDR1 SEHNR, CDR2 FQNEAQ (reference sequence).